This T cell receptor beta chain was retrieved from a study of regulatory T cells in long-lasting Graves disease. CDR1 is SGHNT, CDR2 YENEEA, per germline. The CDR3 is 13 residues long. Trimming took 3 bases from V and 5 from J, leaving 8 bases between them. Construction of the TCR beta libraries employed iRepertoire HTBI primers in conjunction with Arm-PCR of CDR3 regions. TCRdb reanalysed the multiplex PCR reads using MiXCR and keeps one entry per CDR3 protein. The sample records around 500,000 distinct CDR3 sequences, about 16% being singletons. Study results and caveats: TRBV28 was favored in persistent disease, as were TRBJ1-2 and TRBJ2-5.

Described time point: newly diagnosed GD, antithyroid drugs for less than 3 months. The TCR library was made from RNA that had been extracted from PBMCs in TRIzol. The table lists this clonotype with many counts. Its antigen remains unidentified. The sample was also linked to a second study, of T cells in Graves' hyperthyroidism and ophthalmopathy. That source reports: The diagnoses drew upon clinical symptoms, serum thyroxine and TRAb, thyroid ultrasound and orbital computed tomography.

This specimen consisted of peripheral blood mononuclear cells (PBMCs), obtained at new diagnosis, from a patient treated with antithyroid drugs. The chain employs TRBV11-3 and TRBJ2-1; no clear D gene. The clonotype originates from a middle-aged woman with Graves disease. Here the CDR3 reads CASSFDRDNEQFF. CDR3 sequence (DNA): TGTGCCAGCAGCTTTGACCGTGACAATGAGCAGTTCTTC.